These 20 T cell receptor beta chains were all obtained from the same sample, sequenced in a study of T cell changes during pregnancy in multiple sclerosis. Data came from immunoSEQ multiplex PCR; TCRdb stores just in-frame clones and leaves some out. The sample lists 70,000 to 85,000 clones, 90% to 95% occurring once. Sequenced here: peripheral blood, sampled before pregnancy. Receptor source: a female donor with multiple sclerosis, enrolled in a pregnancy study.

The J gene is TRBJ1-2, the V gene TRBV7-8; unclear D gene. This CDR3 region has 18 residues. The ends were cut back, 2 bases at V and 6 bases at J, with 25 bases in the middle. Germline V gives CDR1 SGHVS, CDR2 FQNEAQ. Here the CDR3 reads CASSLRFMTPAKIDGYTF. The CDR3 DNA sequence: TGTGCCAGCAGCTTACGTTTCATGACACCGGCGAAAATAGATGGCTACACCTTC.

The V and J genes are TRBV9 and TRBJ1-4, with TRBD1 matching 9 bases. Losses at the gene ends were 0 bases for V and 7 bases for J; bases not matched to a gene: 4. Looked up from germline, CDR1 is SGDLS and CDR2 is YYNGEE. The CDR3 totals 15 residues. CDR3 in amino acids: CASSVGTGVGEKLFF. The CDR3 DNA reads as TGTGCCAGCAGCGTAGGGACAGGGGTTGGTGAAAAACTGTTTTTT.

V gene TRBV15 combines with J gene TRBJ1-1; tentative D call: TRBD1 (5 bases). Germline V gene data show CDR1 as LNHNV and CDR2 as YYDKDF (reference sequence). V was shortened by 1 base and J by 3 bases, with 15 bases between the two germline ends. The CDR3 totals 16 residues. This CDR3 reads CATSRGGGGLDTEAFF. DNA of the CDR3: TGTGCCACCAGCAGAGGGGGTGGGGGGTTAGACACTGAAGCTTTCTTT.

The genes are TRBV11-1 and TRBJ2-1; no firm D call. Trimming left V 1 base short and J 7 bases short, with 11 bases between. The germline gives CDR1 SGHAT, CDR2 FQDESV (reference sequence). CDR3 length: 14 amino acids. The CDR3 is CASSLVSGPNEQFF. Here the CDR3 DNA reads TGTGCCAGCAGCTTAGTGTCAGGCCCGAATGAGCAGTTCTTC. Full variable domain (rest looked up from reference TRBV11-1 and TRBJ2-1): EAEVAQSPRYKITEKSQAVAFWCDPISGHATLYWYRQILGQGPELLVQFQDESVVDDSQLPKDRFSAERLKGVDSTLKIQPAELGDSAMYLCASSLVSGPNEQFFGPGTRLTVL.

The CDR3 here is CASSPRRDHTGELFF. CDR3 nucleotides: TGTGCCAGCAGTCCACGGCGGGACCACACCGGGGAGCTGTTTTTT. The genes are TRBV6-1 and TRBJ2-2; a weak D match, TRBD2 (6 bases). Trimming cost V 5 bases and J 3 bases, with 13 bases left between them. CDR1 is MNHNS and CDR2 is SASEGT in the germline V gene. CDR3 length equals 15 residues.

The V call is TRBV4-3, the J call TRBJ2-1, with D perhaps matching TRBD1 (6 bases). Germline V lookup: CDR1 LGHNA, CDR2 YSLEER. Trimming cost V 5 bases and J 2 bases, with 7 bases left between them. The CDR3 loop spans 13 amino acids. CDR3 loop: CASSGTTYNEQFF. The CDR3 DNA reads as TGCGCCAGCAGCGGGACAACCTACAATGAGCAGTTCTTC.

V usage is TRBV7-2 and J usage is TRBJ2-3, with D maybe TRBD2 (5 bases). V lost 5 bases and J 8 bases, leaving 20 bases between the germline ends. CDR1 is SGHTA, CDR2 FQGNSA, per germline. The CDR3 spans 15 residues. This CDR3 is CASSPREPADLTQYF. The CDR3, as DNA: TGTGCCAGCAGCCCCCGGGAACCCGCCGATCTTACGCAGTATTTT.

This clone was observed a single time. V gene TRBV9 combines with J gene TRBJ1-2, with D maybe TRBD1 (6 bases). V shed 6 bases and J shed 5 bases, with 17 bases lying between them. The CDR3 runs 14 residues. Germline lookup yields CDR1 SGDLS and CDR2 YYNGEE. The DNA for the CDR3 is TGTGCCAGCACCCCTAGTGGGGGCGGATATGGCTACACCTTC. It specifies CASTPSGGGYGYTF.

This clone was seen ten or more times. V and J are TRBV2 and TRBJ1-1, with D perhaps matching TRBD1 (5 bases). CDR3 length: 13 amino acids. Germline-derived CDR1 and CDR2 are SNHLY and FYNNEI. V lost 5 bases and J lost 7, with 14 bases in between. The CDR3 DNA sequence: TGTGCCAGCAGTATGACAGCTCGGATTGAAGCTTTCTTT. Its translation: CASSMTARIEAFF.

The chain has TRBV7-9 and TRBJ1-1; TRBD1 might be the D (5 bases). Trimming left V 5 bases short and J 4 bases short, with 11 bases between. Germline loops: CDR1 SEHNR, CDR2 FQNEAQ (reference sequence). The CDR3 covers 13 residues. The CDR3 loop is CASSPPTATEAFF. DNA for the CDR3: TGTGCCAGCAGCCCCCCGACAGCCACTGAAGCTTTCTTT.

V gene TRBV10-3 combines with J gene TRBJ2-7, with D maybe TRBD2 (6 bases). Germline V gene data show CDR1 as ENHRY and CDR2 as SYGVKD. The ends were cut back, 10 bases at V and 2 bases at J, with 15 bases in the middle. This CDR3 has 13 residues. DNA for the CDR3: TGTGCCAACCGAAAACCGGGGGCCTACGAGCAGTACTTC. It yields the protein CANRKPGAYEQYF.

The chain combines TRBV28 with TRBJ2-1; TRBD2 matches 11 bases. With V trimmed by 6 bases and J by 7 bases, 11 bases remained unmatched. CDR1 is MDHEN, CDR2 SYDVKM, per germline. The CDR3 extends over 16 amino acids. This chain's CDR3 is CASSPTGLAGRNEQFF. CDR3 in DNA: TGTGCCAGCAGCCCAACCGGACTAGCGGGTAGGAATGAGCAGTTCTTC.

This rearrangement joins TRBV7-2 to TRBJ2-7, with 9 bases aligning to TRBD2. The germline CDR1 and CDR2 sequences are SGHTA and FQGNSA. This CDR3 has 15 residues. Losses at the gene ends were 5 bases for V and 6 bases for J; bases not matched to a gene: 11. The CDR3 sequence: CASSPGGGRAVEQYF. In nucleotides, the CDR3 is TGTGCCAGCAGCCCCGGCGGCGGGAGGGCCGTCGAGCAGTACTTC.

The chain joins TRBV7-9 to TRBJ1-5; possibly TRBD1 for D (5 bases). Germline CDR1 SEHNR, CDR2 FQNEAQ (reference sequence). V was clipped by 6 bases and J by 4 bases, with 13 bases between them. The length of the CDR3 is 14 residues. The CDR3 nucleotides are TGTGCCAGCAGGGCTCCGGGGGTAAATCAGCCCCAGCATTTT. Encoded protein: CASRAPGVNQPQHF.

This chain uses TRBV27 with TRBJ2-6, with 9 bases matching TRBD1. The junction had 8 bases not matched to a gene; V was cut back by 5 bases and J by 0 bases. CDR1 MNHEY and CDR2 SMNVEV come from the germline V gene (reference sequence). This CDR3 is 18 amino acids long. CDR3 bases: TGTGCCAGCAGTCCCAGGACAGGGGCTAGCTCTGGGGCCAACGTCCTGACTTTC. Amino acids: CASSPRTGASSGANVLTF.

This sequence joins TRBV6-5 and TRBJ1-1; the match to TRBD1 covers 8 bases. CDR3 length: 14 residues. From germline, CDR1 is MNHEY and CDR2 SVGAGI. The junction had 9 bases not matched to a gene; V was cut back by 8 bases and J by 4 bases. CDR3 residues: CASRTGIYSTEAFF. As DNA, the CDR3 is TGTGCCAGCCGGACAGGGATTTATAGCACTGAAGCTTTCTTT.

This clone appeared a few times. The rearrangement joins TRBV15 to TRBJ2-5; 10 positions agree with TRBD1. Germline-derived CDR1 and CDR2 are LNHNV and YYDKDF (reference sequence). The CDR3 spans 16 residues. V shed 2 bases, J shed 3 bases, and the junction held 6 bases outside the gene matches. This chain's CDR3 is CATSRSTGTGEETQYF. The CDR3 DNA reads TGTGCCACCAGCAGATCCACCGGGACAGGGGAAGAGACCCAGTACTTC. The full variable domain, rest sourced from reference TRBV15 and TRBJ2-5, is DAMVIQNPRYQVTQFGKPVTLSCSQTLNHNVMYWYQQKSSQAPKLLFHYYDKDFNNEADTPDNFQSRRPNTSFCFLDIRSPGLGDTAMYLCATSRSTGTGEETQYFGPGTRLLVL.

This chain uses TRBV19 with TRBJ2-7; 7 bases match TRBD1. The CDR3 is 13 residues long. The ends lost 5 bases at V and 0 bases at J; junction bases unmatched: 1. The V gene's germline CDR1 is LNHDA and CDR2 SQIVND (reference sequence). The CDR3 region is CASSGTVSYEQYF. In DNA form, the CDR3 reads TGTGCCAGTAGTGGGACAGTCTCCTACGAGCAGTACTTC.

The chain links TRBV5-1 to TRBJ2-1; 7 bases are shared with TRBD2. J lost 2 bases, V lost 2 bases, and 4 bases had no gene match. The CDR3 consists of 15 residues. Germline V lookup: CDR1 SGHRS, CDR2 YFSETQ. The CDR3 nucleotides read TGCGCCAGCAGCTTACGACTAGCACCCTACAATGAGCAGTTCTTC. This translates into CASSLRLAPYNEQFF. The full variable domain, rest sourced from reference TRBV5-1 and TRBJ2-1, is KAGVTQTPRYLIKTRGQQVTLSCSPISGHRSVSWYQQTPGQGLQFLFEYFSETQRNKGNFPGRFSGRQFSNSRSEMNVSTLELGDSALYLCASSLRLAPYNEQFFGPGTRLTVL.

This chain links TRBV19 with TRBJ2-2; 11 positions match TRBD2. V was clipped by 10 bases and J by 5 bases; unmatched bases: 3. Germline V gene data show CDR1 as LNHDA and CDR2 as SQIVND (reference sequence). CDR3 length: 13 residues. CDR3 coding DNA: TGTGCCACTAGCGGGAGGTATACCGGGGAGCTGTTTTTT. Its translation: CATSGRYTGELFF.